The T cell receptor (beta chain) under discussion was sequenced for a study of control samples from healthy donors and cancer patients. Repertoires were generated with immunoSEQ multiplex PCR, while TCRdb's copy carries only in-frame clones and drops some. The profile shows more than 90,000 clones, roughly 89% of them singletons. This clone is a singleton in its sample. This CDR3 contains 13 residues. The ends were cut back, 7 bases at V and 6 bases at J, with 16 bases in the middle. Per the germline V gene, CDR1 is SGHAT and CDR2 is FQNNGV. The chain uses TRBV11-2 and TRBJ2-7; D might be TRBD2 (6 bases). The sequence was collected from a man aged 25 to 40 in good health. Sequenced sample: blood. CDR3 in DNA: TGTGCCAGCACTCACACGGGAGTTCGCGAGCAGTACTTC. The encoded protein is CASTHTGVREQYF.